This T cell receptor (beta chain) was profiled in a study of blood T cell repertoires in COVID-19. Study at large: Specimens from acute and convalescent COVID-19 originated in the United States, Italy and Spain. From T cells, B-cell-depleted T cells, or PBMCs came the material, which was cDNA or gDNA.

V gave up 3 bases and J gave up 6 bases; unmatched junction bases: 11. Per the germline V gene, CDR1 is SNHLY and CDR2 is FYNNEI. The CDR3 runs to 17 residues. In the authors' methods: Scientists estimated how many nucleated cells there were by amplifying reference gene primers. Measured with immunoSEQ multiplex PCR; TCRdb has only the in-frame clones, and not every one. The V and J calls and clone size are taken from that table; D and trimming were inferred from the DNA. The sample records roughly 250,000 clones, 70% to 90% being singletons. The chain couples TRBV2 to TRBJ2-3; 11 bases line up with TRBD1. The clonotype was recovered from a woman aged 40 to 50 who had recovered from COVID-19. What was sequenced was peripheral blood. CDR3 amino acids: CASSDPGQGASRDTQYF. The CDR3, as DNA: TGTGCCAGCAGTGACCCCGGACAGGGGGCGTCTCGGGATACGCAGTATTTT.